Following are 27 T cell receptor beta chains from one sample sequenced in a study of cytomegalovirus exposure and HLA in healthy donors. This PCR relied on a set of 60 Vbeta primers and 13 Jbeta primers. Sequencing was performed with immunoSEQ multiplex PCR; in TCRdb, only in-frame clones are kept and a portion is missing. The data contain about 140,000 clones, roughly three fifths of them singletons. The sequenced sample was PBMCs. These TCRs come from a woman in her sixties in good health and CMV-seronegative.

This rearrangement joins TRBV5-1 to TRBJ1-6, with a possible D match to TRBD1 (5 bases). Germline V gene sequence: CDR1 SGHRS, CDR2 YFSETQ. The germline V and J ends were trimmed by 5 bases and 8 bases, with 14 bases remaining between them. CDR3 length: 14 residues. CDR3: CASSNAGFDSPLHF. DNA for the CDR3: TGCGCCAGCAGTAACGCAGGGTTCGATTCACCCCTCCACTTT.

The chain carries TRBV7-8 and TRBJ1-2; 9 bases map to TRBD1. The CDR3 length is 13 residues. The germline V gene has CDR1 SGHVS and CDR2 FQNEAQ. The ends lost 5 bases at V and 2 bases at J; junction bases unmatched: 0. The CDR3 coding sequence is TGTGCCAGCAGCGACAGGGGGAACTATGGCTACACCTTC. Amino acids: CASSDRGNYGYTF. Based on the CDR3 plus reference TRBV7-8 and TRBJ1-2, the full variable domain is GAGVSQSPRYKVAKRGQDVALRCDPISGHVSLFWYQQALGQGPEFLTYFQNEAQLDKSGLPSDRFFAERPEGSVSTLKIQRTQQEDSAVYLCASSDRGNYGYTFGSGTRLTVV.

This rearrangement joins TRBV7-2 to TRBJ2-7; tentatively, D is TRBD2 (5 bases). Trimming removed 4 bases at V and 3 bases at J, with 19 bases between. CDR1 and CDR2 from the germline V gene are SGHTA and FQGNSA. The CDR3 contains 16 residues. The CDR3, as DNA: TGTGCCAGCAGCTCCCCGCCGGGAAGCATCTTCTACGAGCAGTACTTC. The encoded protein is CASSSPPGSIFYEQYF.

The rearrangement uses TRBV13 and TRBJ2-5; perhaps TRBD2 as D (5 bases). The V end was cut by 3 bases, the J end by 9 bases, with 11 bases between. This CDR3 has 12 residues. Looked up from germline, CDR1 is PRHDT and CDR2 is FYEKMQ (reference sequence). The CDR3 loop reads CASSFRGRSQYF. Written as DNA, the CDR3 is TGTGCCAGCAGCTTCAGAGGGAGATCCCAGTACTTC.

This clone is a singleton in its sample. The rearrangement links TRBV6-4 to TRBJ2-3; 8 bases fit TRBD2. Germline-derived CDR1 and CDR2 are MRHNA and SNTAGT. With 2 bases clipped from V and 4 bases from J, the junction kept 5 bases outside the gene matches. CDR3 length equals 15 residues. The CDR3 DNA reads as TGTGCCAGCAGTGACATGGCGGGGGGCGCAGATACGCAGTATTTT. Translating it yields CASSDMAGGADTQYF.

The chain combines TRBV19 with TRBJ1-1; no definite D call. CDR1 is LNHDA and CDR2 is SQIVND in the germline V gene (reference sequence). V lost 4 bases to trimming and J lost 1 base, with 10 bases between them. The CDR3 is 14 residues long. This chain's CDR3 is CASSTGVQNTEAFF. CDR3 coding DNA: TGTGCCAGTAGTACCGGGGTCCAGAACACTGAAGCTTTCTTT.

Only a few counts were recorded for this clone. This chain connects TRBV4-1 to TRBJ2-7; 7 bases agree with TRBD1. CDR3 length: 18 residues. CDR1 and CDR2 (germline): MGHRA, YSYEKL. V trimming: 0 bases; J trimming: 8 bases; junction bases outside the gene matches: 19. The CDR3 DNA reads as TGCGCCAGCAGCCAAGAACCCCAACTGACAGGGCCATACCACCAGCAGTACTTC. Protein sequence: CASSQEPQLTGPYHQQYF.

The chain carries TRBV19 and TRBJ2-3, with D possibly being TRBD1 (6 bases). V lost 10 bases and J 6 bases, leaving 23 bases between the germline ends. This CDR3 region has 15 residues. Germline-derived CDR1 and CDR2 are LNHDA and SQIVND (reference sequence). The CDR3 sequence: CATKQGPRWSDTQYF. Here the CDR3 DNA reads TGTGCCACCAAACAGGGCCCGCGATGGAGCGATACGCAGTATTTT.

This rearrangement joins TRBV7-2 to TRBJ1-2, with TRBD1 matching over 7 bases. This CDR3 region has 15 residues. The V and J ends lost 0 bases and 4 bases, in that order; junction bases with no gene match: 5. Germline assignment: CDR1 SGHTA and CDR2 FQGNSA. The CDR3 coding sequence is TGTGCCAGCAGCTTAGCCCCGGGACAGCTCTATGGCTACACCTTC. Its translation: CASSLAPGQLYGYTF.

The gene calls are TRBV5-6 and TRBJ1-2; 10 nucleotides agree with TRBD1. The CDR3 is made up of 14 amino acids. V was clipped by 4 bases and J by 4 bases; unmatched bases: 4. The germline V gene encodes CDR1 SGHDT and CDR2 YYEEEE. CDR3 in DNA: TGTGCCAGCAGCCTCCGGGACAGGGGCTATGGCTACACCTTC. This gives the protein CASSLRDRGYGYTF.

Only one count was recorded for this clone. This sequence joins TRBV9 and TRBJ2-1; 10 bases agree with TRBD2. Germline V gene sequence: CDR1 SGDLS, CDR2 YYNGEE. This CDR3 contains 16 residues. J lost 9 bases, V lost 0 bases, and 9 bases had no gene match. Written as DNA, the CDR3 is TGTGCCAGCAGCGTAGGAGGTAGCGGGGGGCACGGTGAGCAGTTCTTC. Translating it yields CASSVGGSGGHGEQFF.

Here the CDR3 DNA reads TGTGCCAGCAGTGCCTCGGGGGGGGGCGTCTACGAGCAGTACTTC. Its translation is CASSASGGGVYEQYF. The chain uses TRBV6-6 and TRBJ2-7; 8 bases fit TRBD2. The CDR3 sequence is 15 residues long. From germline, CDR1 is MNHNY and CDR2 SVGAGI (reference sequence). Unmatched junction bases numbered 9, after V lost 5 bases and J lost 3 bases.

This clone was picked up one time. The chain recombines TRBV9 with TRBJ2-1, with D possibly TRBD2 on 5 matching bases. Germline CDR1 reads SGDLS; CDR2 reads YYNGEE. This CDR3 has 14 amino acids. Trimming pared 3 bases from V and 8 bases from J, leaving 15 bases between. CDR3 DNA: TGTGCCAGCAGCGAGAGGGTAGCCCCCCATGAGCAGTTCTTC. Protein: CASSERVAPHEQFF. Full variable domain (remainder filled in from reference TRBV9 and TRBJ2-1): DSGVTQTPKHLITATGQRVTLRCSPRSGDLSVYWYQQSLDQGLQFLIQYYNGEERAKGNILERFSAQQFPDLHSELNLSSLELGDSALYFCASSERVAPHEQFFGPGTRLTVL.

The rearrangement links TRBV7-8 to TRBJ2-1; D ambiguous. The CDR3 spans 15 residues. The ends were cut back, 4 bases at V and 4 bases at J, with 14 bases in the middle. Germline V gives CDR1 SGHVS, CDR2 FQNEAQ. In DNA, the CDR3 is TGTGCCAGCAGCTCCCAGCAGGTTCCTTACAATGAGCAGTTCTTC. Translated: CASSSQQVPYNEQFF. Full variable domain (remainder filled in from reference TRBV7-8 and TRBJ2-1): GAGVSQSPRYKVAKRGQDVALRCDPISGHVSLFWYQQALGQGPEFLTYFQNEAQLDKSGLPSDRFFAERPEGSVSTLKIQRTQQEDSAVYLCASSSQQVPYNEQFFGPGTRLTVL.

This clone showed up just a few times. In DNA form, the CDR3 reads TGCAGCGTTGAGCGGGGTAGCTATGGCTACACCTTC. Translated: CSVERGSYGYTF. The chain employs TRBV29-1 and TRBJ1-2; D gene ambiguous. From germline, CDR1 is SQVTM and CDR2 ANQGSEA. The V gene lost 3 bases and the J gene lost 4 bases, with 9 bases spanning the gap. This CDR3 comprises 12 residues.

This clone came up a few times. The chain uses TRBV5-1 and TRBJ1-5; 10 nucleotides match TRBD1. The CDR3 consists of 14 residues. Germline loops: CDR1 SGHRS, CDR2 YFSETQ. The junction had 4 bases not matched to a gene; V was cut back by 4 bases and J by 6 bases. The CDR3 DNA reads as TGCGCCAGCAGCGAGGGGACAGGGGCTCAGCCCCAGCATTTT. The encoded protein is CASSEGTGAQPQHF.

The V call is TRBV5-1, the J call TRBJ2-1; 8 nucleotides line up with TRBD2. CDR3 length equals 15 residues. The V gene end was trimmed by 3 bases and the J gene end by 8 bases; junction bases not matched to a gene: 10. In germline, CDR1 is SGHRS, CDR2 YFSETQ. The CDR3 reads CASSSLTSATHEQFF. The CDR3 nucleotides read TGCGCCAGCAGCTCTTTGACTAGCGCGACGCATGAGCAGTTCTTC.

In its sample, this clone was seen a few times. The CDR3 DNA sequence: TGTGCCAGCAGCTTAGCGGGGACTAGCGTTGATGAGCAGTTCTTC. Its protein product is CASSLAGTSVDEQFF. The chain has TRBV7-2 and TRBJ2-1, with 10 positions matching TRBD2. Trimming took 0 bases from V and 8 from J; bases not matched to a gene: 4. Germline CDR1 is SGHTA and CDR2 is FQGNSA. This CDR3 is 15 amino acids long.

The chain has TRBV11-2 and TRBJ1-3; 8 nucleotides align to TRBD1. Unmatched junction bases numbered 4, after V lost 2 bases and J lost 4 bases. The CDR3 length is 15 residues. CDR1 SGHAT and CDR2 FQNNGV come from the germline V gene. The CDR3 sequence: CASSLFRGPGNTIYF. The CDR3 region has the DNA TGTGCCAGCAGCTTATTCAGGGGGCCAGGAAACACCATATATTTT.

This clone occurred once. One junction end does not reproduce the germline sequence, and a read error may be involved. CDR3 nucleotide sequence: TGCGCCAGCACCTTGACAGGGAGGGCGCGGGAGCTGTTTTTT. This translates into CASTLTGRARELFF. The chain carries TRBV5-1 and TRBJ2-2, with D possibly called TRBD1 or TRBD2 (7 bases each). The germline gives CDR1 SGHRS, CDR2 YFSETQ. The CDR3 runs 14 residues.

The gene calls are TRBV9 and TRBJ1-6; 10 bases are a match to TRBD1. The V gene's germline CDR1 is SGDLS and CDR2 YYNGEE. The CDR3 is made up of 15 amino acids. V dropped 4 bases and J dropped 7; count of bases not matched to a gene: 5. This CDR3 reads CASSRQGAQNSPLHF. The CDR3 DNA follows: TGTGCCAGCAGCCGACAGGGGGCTCAGAATTCACCCCTCCACTTT. Looking up the rest from reference TRBV9 and TRBJ1-6 gives the full variable domain: DSGVTQTPKHLITATGQRVTLRCSPRSGDLSVYWYQQSLDQGLQFLIQYYNGEERAKGNILERFSAQQFPDLHSELNLSSLELGDSALYFCASSRQGAQNSPLHFGNGTRLTVT.

V is TRBV18 and J is TRBJ2-7; no definite D call. Germline CDR1 is KGHSH and CDR2 is LQKENI. Trimming stripped 5 bases from V and 0 bases from J, with 17 bases between. The CDR3 covers 16 residues. CDR3 DNA sequence: TGTGCCAGCTCAGGGTTCGCCCCTTCGGGCTCCTACGAGCAGTACTTC. Translating gives CASSGFAPSGSYEQYF.

The rearrangement uses TRBV4-3 and TRBJ1-4, with D maybe TRBD1 (5 bases). The CDR3 contains 16 residues. V lost 0 bases and J lost 3, with 11 bases in between. The germline V gene encodes CDR1 LGHNA and CDR2 YSLEER. CDR3: CASSQDNGGANEKLFF. In DNA, the CDR3 is TGCGCCAGCAGCCAAGATAATGGGGGGGCTAATGAAAAACTGTTTTTT.

The chain uses TRBV10-1 and TRBJ2-5, with TRBD2 identical over 11 bases. V lost 9 bases and J lost 11; bases outside the gene matches: 11. The CDR3 contains 13 residues. Looked up from germline, CDR1 is WNHNN and CDR2 is SYGVQD (reference sequence). This CDR3 is CASIAGGPGEQYF. CDR3 in DNA: TGCGCCAGTATAGCGGGAGGGCCAGGGGAGCAGTACTTC.

The V gene is TRBV6-1, the J gene TRBJ1-2; TRBD1 matches 7 bases. The CDR3 length is 15 residues. Germline CDR1 is MNHNS and CDR2 is SASEGT. The V segment lost 4 bases and the J segment 8 bases; nucleotides outside the gene matches: 13. CDR3 sequence (DNA): TGTGCCAGCAGTGCGCAGGGACAGATTACGGGAGGCTACACCTTC. It yields the protein CASSAQGQITGGYTF.

The chain links TRBV4-3 to TRBJ1-2; a weak D match, TRBD1 (6 bases). Germline lookup yields CDR1 LGHNA and CDR2 YSLEER. V was cut by 0 bases and J by 2 bases, with 10 bases left in between. This CDR3 region has 15 residues. CDR3 amino acids: CASSQDTGKNYGYTF. The CDR3 nucleotides are TGCGCCAGCAGCCAAGATACAGGGAAAAACTATGGCTACACCTTC.

The chain has TRBV6-1 and TRBJ2-7, with 7 positions matching TRBD2. The germline CDR1 and CDR2 sequences are MNHNS and SASEGT. The CDR3 consists of 15 residues. Trimming removed 6 bases from V and 2 bases from J; junction bases left unmatched: 10. CDR3 region: CASRADTSVTYEQYF. As DNA, the CDR3 is TGTGCCAGCAGGGCCGATACTAGCGTTACCTACGAGCAGTACTTC.